The rows below give T cell receptor beta chains drawn from one sample of a study of T cells after yellow fever vaccination. TCRdb processed the 5' RACE reads anew with MiXCR; each CDR3 protein has one entry. This sample has 300,000 to 450,000 distinct CDR3 sequences, with over 5% found just once. The input for sequencing was PBMCs, taken 5 days after the yellow fever booster vaccination. The receptors originated from a young man who received the YFV17D yellow fever vaccine. The CDR3 runs from the conserved cysteine through the conserved F or W. Each record gives: CDR3 protein, CDR3 DNA, J gene, clone size, D gene, V gene. The D gene is left open where the match is weak. Some rows mark clone size as missing; the rest say once, few, many or name a class of expanded clone.

CDR3aa: CSARQASGSSYNEQFF
CDR3nt: TGCAGTGCTAGGCAGGCTAGCGGCAGCTCCTACAATGAGCAGTTCTTC
j_gene: TRBJ2-1
abundance: .
d_gene: TRBD2
v_gene: TRBV20-1

CDR3aa: CASSPGTGDHEQYF
CDR3nt: TGTGCCAGCTCGCCAGGGACAGGGGACCACGAGCAGTACTTC
j_gene: TRBJ2-7
abundance: many
d_gene: TRBD1
v_gene: TRBV7-3

CDR3aa: CASSLGQGARGQPQHF
CDR3nt: TGTGCCAGCAGCTTAGGACAGGGGGCGAGGGGTCAGCCCCAGCATTTT
j_gene: TRBJ1-5
abundance: few
d_gene: TRBD1
v_gene: TRBV7-2

CDR3aa: CSASVGGGPGYEQYF
CDR3nt: TGCAGTGCTAGCGTGGGGGGAGGGCCCGGCTACGAGCAGTACTTC
j_gene: TRBJ2-7
abundance: many
d_gene: TRBD2
v_gene: TRBV20-1

CDR3aa: CASRLSERSRGWIYNEQFF
CDR3nt: TGTGCCAGCAGACTTAGCGAGAGGAGTCGGGGGTGGATTTACAATGAGCAGTTCTTC
j_gene: TRBJ2-1
abundance: .
d_gene: .
v_gene: TRBV11-1

CDR3aa: CSVEAGANVLTF
CDR3nt: TGCAGCGTTGAAGCTGGGGCCAACGTCCTGACTTTC
j_gene: TRBJ2-6
abundance: many
d_gene: .
v_gene: TRBV29-1

CDR3aa: CASSSQGQGTGELFF
CDR3nt: TGTGCCAGTAGTAGTCAGGGACAGGGCACCGGGGAGCTGTTTTTT
j_gene: TRBJ2-2
abundance: few
d_gene: TRBD1
v_gene: TRBV19

CDR3aa: CASSFGVGGMDEQYF
CDR3nt: TGTGCCAGCAGTTTCGGTGTAGGCGGTATGGACGAGCAGTACTTC
j_gene: TRBJ2-7
abundance: many
d_gene: .
v_gene: TRBV27

CDR3aa: CASSQRLREGRRETQYF
CDR3nt: TGTGCCAGCAGCCAAAGATTGCGGGAGGGCCGTCGAGAGACCCAGTACTTC
j_gene: TRBJ2-5
abundance: .
d_gene: TRBD2
v_gene: TRBV3-1

CDR3aa: CSVVRAAEQYF
CDR3nt: TGCAGCGTTGTGCGGGCAGCCGAGCAGTACTTC
j_gene: TRBJ2-7
abundance: few
d_gene: .
v_gene: TRBV29-1

CDR3aa: CASSLGQLASTDTQYF
CDR3nt: TGCGCCAGCAGCTTGGGACAGCTTGCTAGCACAGATACGCAGTATTTT
j_gene: TRBJ2-3
abundance: .
d_gene: .
v_gene: TRBV5-1

CDR3aa: CATSLGGTKDNEQFF
CDR3nt: TGTGCCACCAGTCTAGGTGGGACAAAAGACAATGAGCAGTTCTTC
j_gene: TRBJ2-1
abundance: .
d_gene: .
v_gene: TRBV24-1

CDR3aa: CASSLSSGSYYEQYF
CDR3nt: TGTGCCAGCAGCTTATCGAGCGGGAGTTACTACGAGCAGTACTTC
j_gene: TRBJ2-7
abundance: few
d_gene: TRBD2
v_gene: TRBV7-8

CDR3aa: CSARDLLGTINTGELFF
CDR3nt: TGCAGTGCTAGAGATCTGCTTGGCACGATAAACACCGGGGAGCTGTTTTTT
j_gene: TRBJ2-2
abundance: .
d_gene: .
v_gene: TRBV20-1

CDR3aa: CATRPARDNEQFF
CDR3nt: TGTGCCACTCGACCAGCCCGGGACAATGAGCAGTTCTTC
j_gene: TRBJ2-1
abundance: .
d_gene: .
v_gene: TRBV10-3

CDR3aa: CASSPNYNTGELFF
CDR3nt: TGCGCCAGCAGCCCCAACTACAACACCGGGGAGCTGTTTTTT
j_gene: TRBJ2-2
abundance: .
d_gene: .
v_gene: TRBV5-1

CDR3aa: CASSVATRTSGTYEQYF
CDR3nt: TGCGCCAGCAGCGTGGCTACCCGGACTAGCGGGACCTACGAGCAGTACTTC
j_gene: TRBJ2-7
abundance: many
d_gene: TRBD2
v_gene: TRBV5-1

CDR3aa: CASSPSSINYGYTF
CDR3nt: TGTGCCAGCAGTCCGTCGTCTATAAACTATGGCTACACCTTC
j_gene: TRBJ1-2
abundance: many
d_gene: .
v_gene: TRBV7-9

CDR3aa: CASSGRTASTDTQYF
CDR3nt: TGCGCCAGCAGCGGGAGGACAGCTAGCACAGATACGCAGTATTTT
j_gene: TRBJ2-3
abundance: few
d_gene: .
v_gene: TRBV5-1

CDR3aa: CSARDWGGYTEAFF
CDR3nt: TGCAGTGCTAGAGATTGGGGGGGATACACTGAAGCTTTCTTT
j_gene: TRBJ1-1
abundance: .
d_gene: .
v_gene: TRBV20-1

CDR3aa: CASSPATGGIGELFF
CDR3nt: TGTGCCAGCAGCCCTGCGACAGGGGGAATCGGGGAGCTGTTTTTT
j_gene: TRBJ2-2
abundance: many
d_gene: TRBD1
v_gene: TRBV11-1

CDR3aa: CASSLEVGPYNEQFF
CDR3nt: TGTGCCAGCAGCTTAGAGGTCGGCCCCTACAATGAGCAGTTCTTC
j_gene: TRBJ2-1
abundance: many
d_gene: .
v_gene: TRBV7-2

CDR3aa: CASSPPTALHSWGEQFF
CDR3nt: TGTGCCAGTAGTCCACCCACGGCACTCCACTCCTGGGGTGAGCAGTTCTTC
j_gene: TRBJ2-1
abundance: many
d_gene: .
v_gene: TRBV19

CDR3aa: CASSQVSLKTGELFF
CDR3nt: TGTGCCAGCAGCCAAGTCTCCCTAAAAACCGGGGAGCTGTTTTTT
j_gene: TRBJ2-2
abundance: .
d_gene: .
v_gene: TRBV4-2

CDR3aa: CASSLYGGSGGYNEQFF
CDR3nt: TGTGCCAGCAGCTTATATGGTGGTAGCGGGGGCTACAATGAGCAGTTCTTC
j_gene: TRBJ2-1
abundance: .
d_gene: TRBD2
v_gene: TRBV7-3

CDR3aa: CSVEDPGGYEQYF
CDR3nt: TGCAGCGTTGAAGATCCGGGGGGTTACGAGCAGTACTTC
j_gene: TRBJ2-7
abundance: many
d_gene: TRBD2
v_gene: TRBV29-1